The sample holds many counts of the clone carrying this T cell receptor (beta chain). The antigen is undetermined. This record belongs to a study of identical twins. TCRdb fed the 5' RACE reads into MiXCR, producing one record per CDR3 protein. The profile shows 690,000 or so distinct CDR3 sequences, 8.5% to 9% of them singletons. V was pared by 3 bases and J by 5 bases, with 13 bases between. Germline CDR1 and CDR2: SQVTM and ANQGSEA. The CDR3 is 13 amino acids. The study's findings and limits: Within monozygotic twins, out-of-frame TCR alpha sharing was underestimated by the models. Invariant MAIT and iNKT cells may have partly biased zero-insertion analyses.

This same sample was also part of a study on yellow fever vaccine responses in identical twins. That work states: Reportedly, twins showed a vaccine T cell response that looked partly convergent and partly personalized.

The TCR comes from a young woman in good health. The sample was PBMCs. This chain connects TRBV29-1 to TRBJ2-5; D may correspond to TRBD1 or TRBD2 (5 bases each). CDR3 sequence: CSVEPGASETQYF. CDR3 DNA sequence: TGCAGCGTTGAGCCCGGGGCCTCGGAGACCCAGTACTTC.